This TCR beta chain was retrieved from a study of T cell responses to AZD1222 COVID-19 vaccine. Study-wide context: Second-dose schedules of about 4 or about 12 weeks were combined. Whole-study findings and limits: Mostly white British, mostly female donors; authors suggested clonal diversity may be underestimated. Reports say nearly half of spike-specific TCRs go after unmutated variant regions.

A remark on this clone: The antigen is undetermined.

Repertoires were generated with immunoSEQ multiplex PCR, while TCRdb's copy carries only in-frame clones and drops some. The sample contains tens of thousands of clones, about 87% of which appear only once. V lost 1 base to trimming and J lost 0 bases, with 10 bases between them. The CDR3 is 15 residues long. Looked up from germline, CDR1 is SGHTA and CDR2 is FQGNSA. This specimen consisted of peripheral blood, obtained on day 0 of AZD1222 vaccination. The V and J genes are TRBV7-2 and TRBJ2-7; D is ambiguous. The receptor's source is an adult in good health. The CDR3 nucleotides are TGTGCCAGCAGCTTAGGGGGATACAGCTCCTACGAGCAGTACTTC. This translates into CASSLGGYSSYEQYF.